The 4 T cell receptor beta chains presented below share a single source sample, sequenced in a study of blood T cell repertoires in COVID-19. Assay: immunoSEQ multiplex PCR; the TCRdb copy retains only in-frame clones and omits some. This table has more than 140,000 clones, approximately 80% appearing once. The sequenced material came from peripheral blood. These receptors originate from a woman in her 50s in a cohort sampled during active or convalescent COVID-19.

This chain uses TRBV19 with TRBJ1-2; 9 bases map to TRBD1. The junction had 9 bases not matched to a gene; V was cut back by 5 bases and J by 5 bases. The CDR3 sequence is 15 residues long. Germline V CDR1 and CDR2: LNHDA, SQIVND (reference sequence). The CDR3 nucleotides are TGTGCCAGTAGTCTATTCAGGACAGGGGATTATGGCTACACCTTC. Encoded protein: CASSLFRTGDYGYTF.

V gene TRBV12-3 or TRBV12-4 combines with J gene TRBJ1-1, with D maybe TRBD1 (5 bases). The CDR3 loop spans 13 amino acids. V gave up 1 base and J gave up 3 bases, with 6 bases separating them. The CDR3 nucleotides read TGTGCCAGCAGTTTAGGGGGGGACACTGAAGCTTTCTTT. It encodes CASSLGGDTEAFF.

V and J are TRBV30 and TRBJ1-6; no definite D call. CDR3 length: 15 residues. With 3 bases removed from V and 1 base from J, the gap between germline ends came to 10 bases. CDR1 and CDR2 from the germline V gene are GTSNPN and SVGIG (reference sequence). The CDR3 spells CAWRNGRSYNSPLHF. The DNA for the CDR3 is TGTGCCTGGAGGAACGGGAGGTCCTATAATTCACCCCTCCACTTT.

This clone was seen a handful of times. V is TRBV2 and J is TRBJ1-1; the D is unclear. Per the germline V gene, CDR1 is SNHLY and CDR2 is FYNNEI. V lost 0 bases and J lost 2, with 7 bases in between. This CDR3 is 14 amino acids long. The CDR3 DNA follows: TGTGCCAGCAGTGAAGCGAGCCGAAACACTGAAGCTTTCTTT. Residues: CASSEASRNTEAFF. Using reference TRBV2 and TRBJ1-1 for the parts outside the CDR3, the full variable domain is EPEVTQTPSHQVTQMGQEVILRCVPISNHLYFYWYRQILGQKVEFLVSFYNNEISEKSEIFDDQFSVERPDGSNFTLKIRSTKLEDSAMYFCASSEASRNTEAFFGQGTRLTVV.